This T cell receptor (beta chain) was documented in a study of blood T cell repertoires in COVID-19. Patients in Seattle were enrolled during active infection, then followed longitudinally. V lost 3 bases and J lost 3; bases outside the gene matches: 7. Germline V gives CDR1 KGHSH, CDR2 LQKENI. The CDR3 covers 17 residues. Authors' methods: The assay estimated nucleated cells by amplifying reference gene primers. Data came from immunoSEQ multiplex PCR; TCRdb stores just in-frame clones and leaves some out. From that table come the V and J calls and clone size; the DNA was used to work out D and trimming. This table holds some 250,000 clones, less than 90% found once.

The chain is built from TRBV18 and TRBJ2-7; TRBD2 agrees at 14 bases. Specimen: peripheral blood. This receptor was identified in a woman between 25 and 40 years old with COVID-19, enrolled during active disease. CDR3 nucleotide sequence: TGTGCCAGCTCACCTTGGGGACTAGCGGGAGATGACTACGAGCAGTACTTC. This sequence encodes CASSPWGLAGDDYEQYF.